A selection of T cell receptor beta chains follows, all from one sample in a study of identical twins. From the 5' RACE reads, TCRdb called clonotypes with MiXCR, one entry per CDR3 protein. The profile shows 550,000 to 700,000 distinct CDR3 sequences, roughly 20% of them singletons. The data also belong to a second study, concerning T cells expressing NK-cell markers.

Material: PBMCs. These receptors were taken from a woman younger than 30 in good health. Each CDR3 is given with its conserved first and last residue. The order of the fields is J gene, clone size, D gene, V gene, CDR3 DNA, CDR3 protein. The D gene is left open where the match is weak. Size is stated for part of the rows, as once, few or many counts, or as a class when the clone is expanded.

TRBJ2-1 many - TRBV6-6 TGTGCCAGCAGTTACACTGTCGGTGGTTGGCAGTTCTTC CASSYTVGGWQFF
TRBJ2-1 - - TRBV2 TGTGCCAGCAGTGAAGACGCGGGGAGCTCCTACAATGAGCAGTTCTTC CASSEDAGSSYNEQFF
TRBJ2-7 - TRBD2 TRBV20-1 TGCAGTGCTCGAAGAGCGGGACTACCGGGGTCCGAGCAGTACTTC CSARRAGLPGSEQYF
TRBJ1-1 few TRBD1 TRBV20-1 TGCAGTGTCTCTTTGCGGGACAGGTTGAACACTGAAGCTTTCTTT CSVSLRDRLNTEAFF
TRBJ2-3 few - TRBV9 TGTGCCAGCAGCCCCCGACTAGTGCCTACGAACACAGATACGCAGTATTTT CASSPRLVPTNTDTQYF
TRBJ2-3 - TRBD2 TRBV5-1 TGCGCCAGCAGGATCGGGGGAGGGGATACGCAGTATTTT CASRIGGGDTQYF
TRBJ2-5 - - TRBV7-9 TGTGCCAGCAGCTACAATAGCGCGAGAGGAGAGACCCAGTACTTC CASSYNSARGETQYF
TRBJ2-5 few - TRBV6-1 TGTGCCAGCAGCTCTAGTAGAAGGCAAGAGACCCAGTACTTC CASSSSRRQETQYF
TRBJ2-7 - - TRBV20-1 TGCAGTGCTATAAGGACCGGAGGGTCCTACGAGCAGTACTTC CSAIRTGGSYEQYF
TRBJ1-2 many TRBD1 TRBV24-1 TGTGCCACCAGTGTTCACCCCAGGGGGAACTATGGCTACACCTTC CATSVHPRGNYGYTF
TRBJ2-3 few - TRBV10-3 TGTGCCATCAGTGAGTCCACCGGGCTCACAGATACGCAGTATTTT CAISESTGLTDTQYF
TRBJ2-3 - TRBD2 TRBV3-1 TGTGCCAGCAGCCTATCCGCGGCGGGAGAGTCAGATACGCAGTATTTT CASSLSAAGESDTQYF
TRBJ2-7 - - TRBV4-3 TGCGCCAGCAGCCGGACGGAAAGCTCCTACGAGCAGTACTTC CASSRTESSYEQYF
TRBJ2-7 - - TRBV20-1 TGCAGCCAACGGGCAGGGCCGCTCTACGAGCAGTACTTC CSQRAGPLYEQYF
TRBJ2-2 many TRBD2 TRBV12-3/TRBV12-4 TGTGCCAGCACCCTAGCGGGAGCTCGGGAGCTGTTTTTT CASTLAGARELFF
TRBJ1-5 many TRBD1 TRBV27 TGTGCCAGCAGGGGACAGGGGGCTGCTCAGCCCCAGCATTTT CASRGQGAAQPQHF
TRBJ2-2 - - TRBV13 TGTGCCAGCATCACTCACGGCACCGGGGAGCTGTTTTTT CASITHGTGELFF
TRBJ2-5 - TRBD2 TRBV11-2 TGTGCCAGCAGCTTAGGCGGGAGTCCGGGGGAGACCCAGTACTTC CASSLGGSPGETQYF
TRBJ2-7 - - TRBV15 TGTGCCACCAGCAGCAACAGGGACCTTCGCGAGCAGTACTTC CATSSNRDLREQYF
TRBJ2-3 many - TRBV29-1 TGCAGCGTTGTCAGGGGCACAGATACGCAGTATTTT CSVVRGTDTQYF
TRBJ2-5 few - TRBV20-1 TGCAGTGGACTCCGCAGGGGTTGGGGTGAGACCCAGTACTTC CSGLRRGWGETQYF
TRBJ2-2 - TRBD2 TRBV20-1 TGCAGTGCCAGGACTAGCGGCGGGGAGCTGTTTTTT CSARTSGGELFF
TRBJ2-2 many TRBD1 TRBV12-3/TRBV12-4 TGTGCCAGCAGTCTCGGACAGGGGACGGGTAACACCGGGGAGCTGTTTTTT CASSLGQGTGNTGELFF
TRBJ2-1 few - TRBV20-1 TGCAGTGCACTACAACCAGGGGGGAGGGGGAATGAGCAGTTCTTC CSALQPGGRGNEQFF
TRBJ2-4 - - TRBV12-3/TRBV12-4 TGTGCCAGCACCACACCGCAGTTGCGGAACATTCAGTACTTC CASTTPQLRNIQYF
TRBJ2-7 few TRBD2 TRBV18 TGTGCCAGCTCACCACCTCGGGGGGATTCAACCTACGAGCAGTACTTC CASSPPRGDSTYEQYF
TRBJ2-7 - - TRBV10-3 TGTGCCATCAGTGCGCGGACCTACGAGCAGTACTTC CAISARTYEQYF
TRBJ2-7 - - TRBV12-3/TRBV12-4 TGTGCCAGCAGTTTAGCTCGCACGCACTACGAGCAGTACTTC CASSLARTHYEQYF
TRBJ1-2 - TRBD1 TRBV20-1 TGCAGTGCAGTACAGGGGGCGACGAATGGCTACACCTTC CSAVQGATNGYTF
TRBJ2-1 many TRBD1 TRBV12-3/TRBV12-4 TGTGCCAGCAGTTCTCGGGACAGGGGGACTTACAATGAGCAGTTCTTC CASSSRDRGTYNEQFF
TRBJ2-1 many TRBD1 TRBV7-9 TGTGCCAGCAGCTTAGTCCGGACAGGGGGCAATGAGCAGTTCTTC CASSLVRTGGNEQFF
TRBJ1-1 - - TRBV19 TGTGCCAGTAGTACGGGACCGTGGAACACTGAAGCTTTCTTT CASSTGPWNTEAFF
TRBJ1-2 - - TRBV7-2 TGTGCCAGCGGGGCTAACTATGGCTACACCTTC CASGANYGYTF
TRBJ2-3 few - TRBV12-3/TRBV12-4 TGTGCCAGCAGAACCTGGGGGACGAGCACAGATACGCAGTATTTT CASRTWGTSTDTQYF
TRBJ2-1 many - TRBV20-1 TGCAGTGCTAGTCCCGGACCCTACAATGAGCAGTTCTTC CSASPGPYNEQFF
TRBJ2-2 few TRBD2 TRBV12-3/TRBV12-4 TGTGCCAGCAGCCAATTCCAGCGGGAGGGAGCCGGGGAGCTGTTTTTT CASSQFQREGAGELFF
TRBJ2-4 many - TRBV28 TGTGCCAGCAGTTCCCTGGCTGGTGGCAAAAACATTCAGTACTTC CASSSLAGGKNIQYF